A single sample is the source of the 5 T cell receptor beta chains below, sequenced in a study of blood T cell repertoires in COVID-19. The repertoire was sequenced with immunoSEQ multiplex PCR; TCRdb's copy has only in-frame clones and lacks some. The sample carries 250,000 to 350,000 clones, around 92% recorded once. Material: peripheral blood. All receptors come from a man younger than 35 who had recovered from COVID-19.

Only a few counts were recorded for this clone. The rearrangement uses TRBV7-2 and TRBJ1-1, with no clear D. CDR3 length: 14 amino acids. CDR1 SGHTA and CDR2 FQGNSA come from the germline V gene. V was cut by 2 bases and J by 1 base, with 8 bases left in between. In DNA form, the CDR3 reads TGTGCCAGCAGCTTATCGCCGGGGAACACTGAAGCTTTCTTT. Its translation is CASSLSPGNTEAFF.

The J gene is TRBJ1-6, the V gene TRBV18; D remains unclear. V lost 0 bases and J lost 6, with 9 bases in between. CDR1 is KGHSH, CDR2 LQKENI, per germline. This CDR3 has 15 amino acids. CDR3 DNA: TGTGCCAGCTCACCACCGGCGGAAACTAATTCACCCCTCCACTTT. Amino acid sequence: CASSPPAETNSPLHF.

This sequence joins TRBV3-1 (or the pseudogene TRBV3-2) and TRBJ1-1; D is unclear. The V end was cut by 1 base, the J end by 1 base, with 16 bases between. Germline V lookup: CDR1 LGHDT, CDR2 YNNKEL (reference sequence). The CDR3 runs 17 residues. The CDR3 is CASSQGGWVRTNTEAFF. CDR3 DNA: TGTGCCAGCAGCCAAGGCGGATGGGTCCGTACGAACACTGAAGCTTTCTTT.

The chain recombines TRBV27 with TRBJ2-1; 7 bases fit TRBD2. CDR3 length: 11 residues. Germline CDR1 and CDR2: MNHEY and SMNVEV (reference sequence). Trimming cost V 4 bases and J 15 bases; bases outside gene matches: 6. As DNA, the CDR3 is TGTGCCAGCAGTTGGGGGGGGATGCGGTTCTTC. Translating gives CASSWGGMRFF.

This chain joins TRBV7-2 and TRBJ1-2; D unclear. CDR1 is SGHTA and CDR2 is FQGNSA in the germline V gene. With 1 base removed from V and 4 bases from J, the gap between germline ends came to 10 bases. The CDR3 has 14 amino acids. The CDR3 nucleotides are TGTGCCAGCAGCTTAGATAGCGTGTCCTATGGCTACACCTTC. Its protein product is CASSLDSVSYGYTF.